This T cell receptor beta chain was captured in a study of T cell repertoires in cytomegalovirus infection. Study as a whole: Shared public TCR beta signatures pointed to both CMV infection and a matching HLA type. Regarding the study as a whole: The cumulative frequency of public TCR beta families distinguished individuals who carried CMV together with the relevant HLA. CMV-specific TCR beta clonotypes restricted by HLA-C dominated the ex vivo response.

The V gene's germline CDR1 is MDHEN and CDR2 SYDVKM. The CDR3 is 15 amino acids. V lost 2 bases, J lost 3 bases, and 3 bases stayed unmatched. Only one count was recorded for this clonotype. Its antigen is not identified. MiXCR, run by TCRdb on the reads, gives a single entry per CDR3 protein. The data show a few hundred thousand distinct CDR3 sequences, 25% to 30% seen once. Here the sequenced sample was cultured PBMCs, taken from culture after CMV antigen stimulation. The rearrangement uses TRBV28 and TRBJ1-2; 10 bases are shared with TRBD1. The receptor was derived from a human donor in good health (CMV status not recorded). Some clones in this sample may be carry-over from other donors' samples. The CDR3 sequence is CASSLGGQGDYGYTF. DNA of the CDR3: TGTGCCAGCAGTTTAGGTGGACAGGGGGACTATGGCTACACCTTC.